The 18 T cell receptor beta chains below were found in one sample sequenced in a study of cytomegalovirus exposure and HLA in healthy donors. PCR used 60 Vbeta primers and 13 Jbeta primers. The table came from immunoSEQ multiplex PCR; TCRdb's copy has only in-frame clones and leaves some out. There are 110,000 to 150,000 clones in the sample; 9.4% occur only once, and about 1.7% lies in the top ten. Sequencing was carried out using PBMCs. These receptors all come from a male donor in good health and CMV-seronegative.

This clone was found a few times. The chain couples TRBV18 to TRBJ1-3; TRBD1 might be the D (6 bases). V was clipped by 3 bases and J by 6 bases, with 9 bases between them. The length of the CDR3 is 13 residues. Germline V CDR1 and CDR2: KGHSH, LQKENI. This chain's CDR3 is CASSPGAENTIYF. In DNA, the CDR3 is TGTGCCAGCTCACCGGGGGCCGAAAACACCATATATTTT.

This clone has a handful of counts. As DNA, the CDR3 is TGCAGCGTTGCCAGCAGGCTAGCGGGAGCCAATGAGCAGTTCTTC. This translates into CSVASRLAGANEQFF. The rearrangement links TRBV29-1 to TRBJ2-1; 10 bases are a match to TRBD2. Germline V gene lookup returns CDR1 SQVTM and CDR2 ANQGSEA. J lost 6 bases, V lost 4 bases, and 9 bases had no gene match. The length of the CDR3 is 15 residues.

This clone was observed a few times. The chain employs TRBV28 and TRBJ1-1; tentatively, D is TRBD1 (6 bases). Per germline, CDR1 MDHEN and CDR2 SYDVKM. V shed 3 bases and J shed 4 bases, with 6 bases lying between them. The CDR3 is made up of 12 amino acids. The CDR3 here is CASSFRGTEAFF. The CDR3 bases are TGTGCCAGCAGTTTCAGGGGCACTGAAGCTTTCTTT. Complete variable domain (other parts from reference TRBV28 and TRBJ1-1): DVKVTQSSRYLVKRTGEKVFLECVQDMDHENMFWYRQDPGLGLRLIYFSYDVKMKEKGDIPEGYSVSREKKERFSLILESASTNQTSMYLCASSFRGTEAFFGQGTRLTVV.

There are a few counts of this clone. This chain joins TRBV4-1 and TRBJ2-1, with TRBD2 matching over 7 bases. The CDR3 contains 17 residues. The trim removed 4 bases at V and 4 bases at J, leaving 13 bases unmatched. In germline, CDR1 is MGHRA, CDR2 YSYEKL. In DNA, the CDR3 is TGCGCCAGCAGCCTCAGCGGGGAGACTTTCCAGTACAATGAGCAGTTCTTC. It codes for CASSLSGETFQYNEQFF.

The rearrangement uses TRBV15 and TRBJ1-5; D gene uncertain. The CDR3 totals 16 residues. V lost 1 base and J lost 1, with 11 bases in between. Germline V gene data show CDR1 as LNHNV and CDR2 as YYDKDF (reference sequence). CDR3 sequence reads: CATSRGGSGSNQPQHF. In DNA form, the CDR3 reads TGTGCCACCAGCAGAGGGGGATCGGGGAGCAATCAGCCCCAGCATTTT.

The CDR3 region is CASSPLWPPYEQYF. CDR3 in DNA: TGTGCCAGCAGCCCCCTGTGGCCTCCCTACGAGCAGTACTTC. The J gene is TRBJ2-7, the V gene TRBV7-2; no clear D gene. Deletions cut 5 bases from V and 2 bases from J, with 13 bases between. Germline V lookup: CDR1 SGHTA, CDR2 FQGNSA. The CDR3 has 14 amino acids.

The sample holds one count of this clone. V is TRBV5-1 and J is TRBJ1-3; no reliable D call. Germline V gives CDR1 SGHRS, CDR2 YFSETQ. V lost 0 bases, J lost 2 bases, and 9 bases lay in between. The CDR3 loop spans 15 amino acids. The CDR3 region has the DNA TGCGCCAGCAGCTTGGGGCAGGCAGCTGGAAACACCATATATTTT. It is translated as CASSLGQAAGNTIYF.

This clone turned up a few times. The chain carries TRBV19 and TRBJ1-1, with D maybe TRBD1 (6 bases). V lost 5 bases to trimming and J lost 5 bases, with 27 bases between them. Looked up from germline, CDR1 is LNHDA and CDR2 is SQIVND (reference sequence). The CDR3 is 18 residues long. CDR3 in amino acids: CASSVTGTPTPLRTEAFF. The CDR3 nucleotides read TGTGCCAGTAGTGTTACAGGGACCCCCACGCCTCTGAGGACTGAAGCTTTCTTT. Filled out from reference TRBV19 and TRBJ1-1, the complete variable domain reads DGGITQSPKYLFRKEGQNVTLSCEQNLNHDAMYWYRQDPGQGLRLIYYSQIVNDFQKGDIAEGYSVSREKKESFPLTVTSAQKNPTAFYLCASSVTGTPTPLRTEAFFGQGTRLTVV.

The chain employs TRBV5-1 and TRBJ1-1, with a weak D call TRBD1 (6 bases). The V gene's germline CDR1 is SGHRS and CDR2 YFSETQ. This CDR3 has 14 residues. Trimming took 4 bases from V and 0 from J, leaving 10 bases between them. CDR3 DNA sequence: TGCGCCAGCAGCCTCAGGGGCTTGAACACTGAAGCTTTCTTT. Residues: CASSLRGLNTEAFF.

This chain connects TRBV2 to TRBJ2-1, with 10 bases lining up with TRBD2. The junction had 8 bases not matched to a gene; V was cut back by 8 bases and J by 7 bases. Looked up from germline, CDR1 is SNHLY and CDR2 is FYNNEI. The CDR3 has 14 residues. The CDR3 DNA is TGTGCCAGCCCAGCGGGGGGGGAGTGGAATGAGCAGTTCTTC. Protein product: CASPAGGEWNEQFF.

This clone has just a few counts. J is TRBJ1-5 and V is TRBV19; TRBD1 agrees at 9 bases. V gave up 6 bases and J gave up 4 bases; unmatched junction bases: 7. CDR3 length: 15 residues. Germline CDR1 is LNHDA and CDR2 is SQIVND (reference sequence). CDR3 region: CASRGPGQGNQPQHF. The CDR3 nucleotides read TGTGCCAGTAGAGGACCGGGACAGGGTAATCAGCCCCAGCATTTT. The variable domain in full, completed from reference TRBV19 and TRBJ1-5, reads DGGITQSPKYLFRKEGQNVTLSCEQNLNHDAMYWYRQDPGQGLRLIYYSQIVNDFQKGDIAEGYSVSREKKESFPLTVTSAQKNPTAFYLCASRGPGQGNQPQHFGDGTRLSIL.

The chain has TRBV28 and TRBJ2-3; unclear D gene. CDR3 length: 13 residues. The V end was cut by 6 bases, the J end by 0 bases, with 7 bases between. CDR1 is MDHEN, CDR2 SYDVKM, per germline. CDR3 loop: CASSPASTDTQYF. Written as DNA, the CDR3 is TGTGCCAGCAGCCCAGCGAGCACAGATACGCAGTATTTT. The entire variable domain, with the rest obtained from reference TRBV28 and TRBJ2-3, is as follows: DVKVTQSSRYLVKRTGEKVFLECVQDMDHENMFWYRQDPGLGLRLIYFSYDVKMKEKGDIPEGYSVSREKKERFSLILESASTNQTSMYLCASSPASTDTQYFGPGTRLTVL.

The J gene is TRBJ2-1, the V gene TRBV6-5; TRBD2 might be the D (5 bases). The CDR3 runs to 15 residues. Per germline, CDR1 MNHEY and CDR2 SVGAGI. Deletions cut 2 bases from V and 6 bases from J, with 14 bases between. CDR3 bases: TGTGCCAGCAGTTACGGTTATCCAGGAGGCAATGAGCAGTTCTTC. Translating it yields CASSYGYPGGNEQFF.

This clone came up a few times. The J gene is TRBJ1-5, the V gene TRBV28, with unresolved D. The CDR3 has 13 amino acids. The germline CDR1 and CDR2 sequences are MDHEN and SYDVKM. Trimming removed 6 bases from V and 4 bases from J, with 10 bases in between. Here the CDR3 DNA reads TGTGCCAGCAGCACGTCGGGGAATCAGCCCCAGCATTTT. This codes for CASSTSGNQPQHF.

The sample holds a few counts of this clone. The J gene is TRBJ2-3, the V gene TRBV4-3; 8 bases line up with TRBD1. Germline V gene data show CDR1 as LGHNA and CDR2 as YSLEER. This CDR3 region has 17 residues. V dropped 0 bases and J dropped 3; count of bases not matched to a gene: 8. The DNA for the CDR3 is TGCGCCAGCAGCCAAGATTTATTACAGGGGGTGACAGATACGCAGTATTTT. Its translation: CASSQDLLQGVTDTQYF.

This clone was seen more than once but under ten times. The CDR3 nucleotides are TGTGCCAGCTCCCCCCCCTCGACAGGCTATGGCTACACCTTC. Translating it yields CASSPPSTGYGYTF. The rearrangement uses TRBV18 and TRBJ1-2, with D possibly TRBD1 on 6 matching bases. V gave up 6 bases and J gave up 4 bases, with 15 bases separating them. The CDR3 has 14 residues. Germline V gives CDR1 KGHSH, CDR2 LQKENI. The full variable domain, completed using reference TRBV18 and TRBJ1-2, is NAGVMQNPRHLVRRRGQEARLRCSPMKGHSHVYWYRQLPEEGLKFMVYLQKENIIDESGMPKERFSAEFPKEGPSILRIQQVVRGDSAAYFCASSPPSTGYGYTFGSGTRLTVV.

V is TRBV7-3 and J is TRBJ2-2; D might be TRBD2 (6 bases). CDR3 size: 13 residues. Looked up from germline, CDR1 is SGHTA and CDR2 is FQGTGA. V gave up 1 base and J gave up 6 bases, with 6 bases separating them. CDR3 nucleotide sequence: TGTGCCAGCAGCTTAAGACTAGCCGGGGAGCTGTTTTTT. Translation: CASSLRLAGELFF.

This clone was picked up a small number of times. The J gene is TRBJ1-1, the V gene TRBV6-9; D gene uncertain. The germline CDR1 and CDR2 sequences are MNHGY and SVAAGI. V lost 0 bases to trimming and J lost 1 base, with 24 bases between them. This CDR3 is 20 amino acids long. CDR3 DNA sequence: TGTGCCAGCAGTTATTCCATGGCAGTCCCAGTTGTTTGCGGGAACACTGAAGCTTTCTTT. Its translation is CASSYSMAVPVVCGNTEAFF.